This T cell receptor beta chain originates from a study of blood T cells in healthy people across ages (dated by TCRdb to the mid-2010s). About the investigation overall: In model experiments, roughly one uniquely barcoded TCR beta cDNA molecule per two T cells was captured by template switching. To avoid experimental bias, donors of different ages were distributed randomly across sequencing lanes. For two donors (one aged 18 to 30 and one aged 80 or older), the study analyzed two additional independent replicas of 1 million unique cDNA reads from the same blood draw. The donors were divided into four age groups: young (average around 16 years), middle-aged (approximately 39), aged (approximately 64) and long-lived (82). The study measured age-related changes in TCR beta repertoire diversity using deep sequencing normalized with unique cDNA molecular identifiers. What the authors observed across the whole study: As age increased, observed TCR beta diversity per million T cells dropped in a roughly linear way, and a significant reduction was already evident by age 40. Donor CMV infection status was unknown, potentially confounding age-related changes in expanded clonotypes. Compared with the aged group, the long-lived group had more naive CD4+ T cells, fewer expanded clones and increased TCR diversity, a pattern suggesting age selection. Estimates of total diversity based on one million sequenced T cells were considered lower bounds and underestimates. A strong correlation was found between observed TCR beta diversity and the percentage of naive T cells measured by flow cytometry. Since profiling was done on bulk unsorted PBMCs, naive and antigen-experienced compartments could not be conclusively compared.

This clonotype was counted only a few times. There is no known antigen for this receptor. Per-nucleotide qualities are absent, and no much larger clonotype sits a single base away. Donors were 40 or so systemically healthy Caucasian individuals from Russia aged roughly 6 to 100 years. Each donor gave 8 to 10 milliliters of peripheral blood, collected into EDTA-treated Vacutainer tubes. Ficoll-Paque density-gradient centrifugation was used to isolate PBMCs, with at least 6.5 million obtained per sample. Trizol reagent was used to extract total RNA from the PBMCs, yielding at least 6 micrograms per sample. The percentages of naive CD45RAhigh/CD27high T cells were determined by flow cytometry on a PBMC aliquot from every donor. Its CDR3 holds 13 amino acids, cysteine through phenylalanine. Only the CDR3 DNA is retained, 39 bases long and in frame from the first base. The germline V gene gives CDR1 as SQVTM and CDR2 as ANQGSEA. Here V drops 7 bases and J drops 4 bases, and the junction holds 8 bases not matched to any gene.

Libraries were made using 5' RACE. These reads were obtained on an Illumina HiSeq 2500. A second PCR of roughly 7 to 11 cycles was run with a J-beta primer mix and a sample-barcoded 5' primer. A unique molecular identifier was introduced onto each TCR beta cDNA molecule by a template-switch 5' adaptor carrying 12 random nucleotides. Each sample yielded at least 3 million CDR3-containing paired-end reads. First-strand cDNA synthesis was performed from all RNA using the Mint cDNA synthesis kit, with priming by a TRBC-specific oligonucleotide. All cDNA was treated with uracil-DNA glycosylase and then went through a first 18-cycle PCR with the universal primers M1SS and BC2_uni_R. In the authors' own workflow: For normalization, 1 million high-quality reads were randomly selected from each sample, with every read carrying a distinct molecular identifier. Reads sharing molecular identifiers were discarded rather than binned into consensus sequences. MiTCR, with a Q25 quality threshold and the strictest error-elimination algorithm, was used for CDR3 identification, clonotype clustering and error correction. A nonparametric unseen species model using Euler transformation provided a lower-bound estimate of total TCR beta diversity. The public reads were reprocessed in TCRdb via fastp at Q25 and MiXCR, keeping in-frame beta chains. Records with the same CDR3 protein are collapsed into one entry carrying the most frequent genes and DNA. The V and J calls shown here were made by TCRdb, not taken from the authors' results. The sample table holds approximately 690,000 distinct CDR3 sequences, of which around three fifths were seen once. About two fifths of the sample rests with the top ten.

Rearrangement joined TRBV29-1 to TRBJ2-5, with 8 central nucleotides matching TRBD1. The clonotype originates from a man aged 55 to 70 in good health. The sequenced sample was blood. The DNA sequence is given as TGCAGCGCCCGACAGGGGAGAACAGAGACCCAGTACTTC. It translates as CSARQGRTETQYF. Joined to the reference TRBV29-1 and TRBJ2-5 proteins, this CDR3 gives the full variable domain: SAVISQKPSRDICQRGTSLTIQCQVDSQVTMMFWYRQQPGQSLTLIATANQGSEATYESGFVIDKFPISRPNLTFSTLTVSNMSPEDSSIYLCSARQGRTETQYFGPGTRLLVL.